The rows below give T cell receptor beta chains drawn from one sample of a study of OX40 agonist ivuxolimab in advanced cancers. The data were produced by immunoSEQ multiplex PCR, yet TCRdb's version contains in-frame clones alone and is incomplete. There are 53,000 or so clones in the sample; 85% occur only once, and under 3.5% lies in the top ten. The starting material was CD4+ or CD8+ T cells sorted from blood, obtained in a trial of the OX40 agonist ivuxolimab. These receptors came from an adult with an advanced solid tumor such as melanoma, head and neck, liver or kidney cancer. Both conserved end residues are part of each CDR3. D genes are given only for firm matches.

D gene	V gene	J gene	CDR3 length	CDR3 protein
NA	TRBV19	TRBJ1-1	14	CASSIQGGDTEAFF
NA	TRBV9	TRBJ2-5	16	CASSVAQTRGQETQYF
NA	TRBV14	TRBJ2-7	15	CASSPHGGLSYEQYF
NA	TRBV7-2	TRBJ1-4	15	CASSLARSTNEKLFF
TRBD1	TRBV5-5	TRBJ2-7	13	CASTPGGTYEQYF
TRBD1	TRBV30	TRBJ1-2	17	CAWSVWGQGEPNYGYTF
TRBD1	TRBV5-4	TRBJ2-3	15	CASSLNRGPTDTQYF
NA	TRBV5-4	TRBJ1-1	14	CASRSTGHKNEAFF
TRBD1	TRBV7-2	TRBJ2-2	18	CASSLASRQGWVPGELFF
NA	TRBV28	TRBJ2-3	15	CASSLPGSWTDTQYF
TRBD2	TRBV5-1	TRBJ2-7	16	CASSPKLAGAEYEQYF
NA	TRBV5-4	TRBJ2-7	13	CASSFGGMDEQYF
NA	TRBV6-1	TRBJ2-1	13	CASSDEWGDEQFF
TRBD1	TRBV11-2	TRBJ1-1	16	CASSPPGQHMNTEAFF
TRBD1	TRBV5-1	TRBJ2-1	14	CASTDGQGWNEQFF
TRBD2	TRBV10-3	TRBJ2-1	13	CAIRGLAYNEQFF
TRBD2	TRBV11-2	TRBJ2-3	16	CASSLVWRGGSDTQYF
TRBD2	TRBV9	TRBJ2-1	14	CASSSGLAVNEQFF
TRBD2	TRBV20-1	TRBJ2-5	11	CSARTSGGSYF
TRBD1	TRBV7-2	TRBJ2-1	14	CASILDRIYNEQFF
NA	TRBV12-5	TRBJ1-1	11	CASGFGYEAFF
TRBD2	TRBV11-3	TRBJ2-3	19	CASSFATGLAGGSSDTQYF
NA	TRBV2	TRBJ2-5	13	CASSLLSWETQYF
NA	TRBV4-3	TRBJ2-7	16	CASSQVGDSQYYEQYF
TRBD2	TRBV5-1	TRBJ2-3	15	CASRTGTSGDYTQYF
NA	TRBV10-3	TRBJ1-2	12	CAIKGGNYGYTF
NA	TRBV25-1	TRBJ2-2	14	CASRTHSNTGELFF
TRBD2	TRBV11-2	TRBJ2-2	18	CASSFQGLAGGYTGELFF
NA	TRBV6-4	TRBJ1-2	13	CASSRDRNYGYTF
TRBD1	TRBV5-6	TRBJ1-1	17	CASSRSRDRVSHTEAFF
TRBD1	TRBV7-3	TRBJ2-3	15	CASSARDRVGDTQYF
NA	TRBV19	TRBJ1-2	12	CASSIGTWGYTF
NA	TRBV7-2	TRBJ2-7	15	CASSRTSGASYEQYF
NA	TRBV4-1	TRBJ1-4	14	CASSQVSINEKLFF
NA	TRBV18	TRBJ1-5	13	CASSSYSNQPQHF
TRBD2	TRBV7-3	TRBJ2-7	14	CASSLAGGSGEQYF
TRBD1	TRBV29-1	TRBJ1-1	14	CSVHTGTAVTEAFF
NA	TRBV11-2	TRBJ2-1	15	CASSDRGAAYNEQFF
TRBD1	TRBV14	TRBJ2-7	16	CASSRLPGQGTYEQYF
NA	TRBV7-9	TRBJ2-7	18	CASSLGVDSGEVSYEQYF
NA	TRBV11-3	TRBJ2-7	15	CASSFDPGPTYEQYF
TRBD1	TRBV30	TRBJ1-3	16	CAWGTPQGLSGNTIYF
NA	TRBV2	TRBJ1-1	13	CASSGGPNTEAFF
TRBD1	TRBV7-9	TRBJ1-4	15	CASSPGTGANEKLFF
TRBD1	TRBV9	TRBJ2-2	16	CASSVAKDRGTGELFF
NA	TRBV9	TRBJ2-3	14	CASSVGRARDTQYF
NA	TRBV7-8	TRBJ2-2	15	CASSLEGPGAGELFF
NA	TRBV2	TRBJ2-7	11	CASSVWGEQYF
TRBD2	TRBV10-3	TRBJ2-7	12	CAIGGVPYEQYF
NA	TRBV7-3	TRBJ2-1	15	CASSLGGTSYNEQFF
NA	TRBV18	TRBJ1-4	14	CASSPRATNEKLFF
NA	TRBV4-1	TRBJ1-5	17	CASSQAGGLNSNQPQHF